The following is a T cell receptor beta chain sequence with its context. Its antigen is not known. The data originate from a study of T cell responses to AZD1222 COVID-19 vaccine. Study-wide results and limits: Breadth and depth of Spike-specific TCRs rose after two AZD1222 doses. Baseline seropositives among AZD1222 recipients totaled only five to seven.

Method: immunoSEQ multiplex PCR; TCRdb's copy keeps in-frame clones and lacks some. The sample has under 130,000 clones, approximately 88% seen once. This CDR3 spans 17 amino acids. The germline gives CDR1 KGHDR, CDR2 SFDVKD. Unmatched junction bases numbered 11, after V lost 5 bases and J lost 1 base. Sequenced material: peripheral blood, taken on day 0 of AZD1222 vaccination. The sequence came from an adult in good health. V and J are TRBV24-1 and TRBJ2-3; 7 nucleotides line up with TRBD2. In DNA form, the CDR3 reads TGTGCCACCAGTGCCACTCCGGCGAGCGGGGGCACAGATACGCAGTATTTT. Amino acids: CATSATPASGGTDTQYF.